One T cell receptor beta chain is described in this entry. The data derive from a study of Ad26.COV2.S vaccination and SARS-CoV-2 variants. In the study overall: Intramuscular Ad26.COV2.S at 5x10^10 or 1x10^11 viral particles.

Sequencing used immunoSEQ multiplex PCR; TCRdb keeps in-frame clones, though not all of them. The sample records about 680,000 clones, 70% to 90% being singletons. Trimming took 0 bases from V and 6 from J; bases not matched to a gene: 9. There are 16 residues in the CDR3. Germline CDR1 SGHRS, CDR2 YFSETQ. This sample's treatment: approximately 18 received Ad26.COV2.S at low or high dose, single or two shots; about 5 received placebo; per-sample allocation not given. Day 63 following the first vaccine or placebo injection was when the samples were taken. This sequence originates from a person aged 18-60 years who received the Ad26.COV2.S COVID-19 vaccine or a placebo. The input for sequencing was peripheral blood, taken in a trial of Ad26.COV2.S vaccine versus placebo. The genes are TRBV5-1 and TRBJ2-1; 7 bases match TRBD2. The CDR3 DNA follows: TGCGCCAGCAGCTTGGGCGGGACTACCCCCAGCAATGAGCAGTTCTTC. Protein: CASSLGGTTPSNEQFF.